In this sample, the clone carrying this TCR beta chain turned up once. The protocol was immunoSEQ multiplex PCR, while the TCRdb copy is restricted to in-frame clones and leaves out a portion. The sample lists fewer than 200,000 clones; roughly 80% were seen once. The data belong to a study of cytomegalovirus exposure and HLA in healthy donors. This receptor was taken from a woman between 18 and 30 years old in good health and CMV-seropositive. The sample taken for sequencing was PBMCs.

This CDR3 reads CASSATGATYTF. The CDR3 region has the DNA TGTGCCAGCAGCGCGACAGGGGCTACCTACACCTTC. The chain employs TRBV9 and TRBJ1-2, with TRBD1 identical over 8 bases. This CDR3 comprises 12 residues. The junction had 5 bases not matched to a gene; V was cut back by 3 bases and J by 10 bases. Germline lookup yields CDR1 SGDLS and CDR2 YYNGEE. The entire variable domain, with the rest obtained from reference TRBV9 and TRBJ1-2, is as follows: DSGVTQTPKHLITATGQRVTLRCSPRSGDLSVYWYQQSLDQGLQFLIQYYNGEERAKGNILERFSAQQFPDLHSELNLSSLELGDSALYFCASSATGATYTFGSGTRLTVV.